The present TCR beta chain was sequenced within a study of beta chain features in type 1 diabetes (dated by TCRdb to 2016 to 2019). Describing the broader study: Mean age, gender distribution, total cell number and subset yield were not different between patients and healthy donors. A total of around 110,000,000 sorted cells were examined across all samples, and a strong correlation was observed between cell number per subset and RNA yield. The study compared the TCRB repertoires of sorted circulating CD4+ T cell subsets in recently diagnosed type 1 diabetes patients with those in matched healthy donors. Regulatory and stem cell-like memory subsets were obtained from only 8 patients and roughly 8 healthy donors, while naive and central memory subsets were obtained from all 30 or so donors.

This clone was picked up a small number of times. The antigen it recognizes is unknown. No per-base quality is available; no much larger clone lies one base away. Summary of the overall study and its limitations: Naive, central memory and regulatory TCRB repertoires appeared to be more similar among patients than among healthy donors. At VDJ recombination sites, patients with type 1 diabetes made fewer insertions and deleted more nucleotides, a pattern implying thymic rearrangement abnormalities. PCR might favor shorter templates, but patient and control samples were amplified and corrected together, so any skew would affect both groups equally. Because cDNA was sequenced instead of genomic DNA, activated cells with high expression could be over-represented, although the groups did not differ in activation or CD3 levels. Because small numbers of individuals were included in the HLA sub-analyses, any influence of HLA type on TCRB rearrangement was left unresolved. Type 1 diabetes patients showed a moderate but significant shortening of TCRB CDR3 length in all four CD4+ subsets.

All of the isolated RNA was reverse transcribed with the High Capacity cDNA Reverse Transcription Kit, so expressed TCRB transcripts were sequenced. Naive, central memory and regulatory T cell samples underwent deep immunoSEQ sequencing, averaging around 4 million total reads per sample. After sorted cells were lysed in RLT buffer, RNA was extracted with DNase-treated RNeasy Micro or Mini kits, with the choice depending on cell number. To prevent cross-contamination, every cell subset was processed on its own, while patient and healthy donor samples were processed together. TCRB sequences were amplified from cDNA with the immunoSEQ multiplex PCR, producing 87-bp fragments spanning the CDR3 region. The amplicons were sequenced using the Illumina HiSeq platform. The original methods were these. PCR bias was corrected computationally using synthetic template baselines, and reads within Hamming distance 2 were collapsed, with unmergeable singletons discarded. Reads were aligned against IMGT to assign V, D and J genes, CDR3 length and insertions or deletions at six rearrangement sites. Clonotype counts were normalized to sorted cell number within each subset before computing true diversity and Gini coefficients with the tcR R package. The overlap coefficient, calculated on TCRB nucleotide sequences, was used to measure repertoire sharing. Out-of-frame TCRB sequences from naive cells were analyzed to stand in for the pre-selection repertoire. TCRdb re-hosts the immuneACCESS table, in-frame sequences only. Its copies lack some clones; in the studies checked, an unresolved V gene accounts for under half of them, and the cause for the rest is not known. V, J and clone size derive from that table, while D and trimming were established from the DNA sequence. This sample gives roughly 310,000 clones in total; 9.5% to 11% of them show up just once. The ten largest clones add up to around 0.015% of the sample.

Each donor gave one peripheral blood draw, about 110 mL on average, collected into heparinised tubes. A BD FACSAria II was used to sort naive, central memory, regulatory and stem cell-like memory CD4+ T cells with a panel that included CD45RO, CCR7, CD25, CD127, CD95 and CD27. Every sorted population had a purity above 95%. Right away, PBMCs were isolated by Lymphoprep density gradient centrifugation and were stained directly, with no culture step. So that batch effects would be minimized, each experiment stained and sorted samples in pairs, pairing one healthy donor with one patient. V and J are trimmed by 5 bases and 6 bases, and the gene matches miss 6 bases of the junction. The CDR3, from cysteine to phenylalanine, totals 14 residues. Of all the DNA, just the CDR3 is kept, 42 bases in frame from base 1. According to the germline V gene, CDR1 reads SGHTA and CDR2 reads FQGNSA.

This receptor was identified in a woman in her thirties in good health. The rearrangement combines TRBV7-2 with TRBJ2-7; 11 central bases correspond to TRBD1. Material for sequencing was naive CD4+ T cells from blood. Taken with the paper, the label for cell subset or site translates to: true naive CD4+ T cells. This receptor has the CDR3 CASSPGQGVGEQYF. The bases read TGTGCCAGCAGCCCGGGACAGGGGGTAGGCGAGCAGTACTTC. Extended through the reference TRBV7-2 and TRBJ2-7 proteins, this CDR3 yields the full variable domain: GAGVSQSPSNKVTEKGKDVELRCDPISGHTALYWYRQSLGQGLEFLIYFQGNSAPDKSGLPSDRFSAERTGGSVSTLTIQRTQQEDSAVYLCASSPGQGVGEQYFGPGTRLTVT.